This T cell receptor (beta chain) was retrieved from a study of identical twins. Unique molecular identifiers were present on cDNA, and template switching added a universal primer site. Each CDR3 protein gets one entry after TCRdb re-called the 5' RACE reads with MiXCR. The table shows some 1,600,000 distinct CDR3 sequences, with about 31% occurring only once. Study-wide results and caveats: In zero-insertion analyses, partial confounding could arise from invariant MAIT and iNKT cells. Conclusions were based on cross-sectional statistical analysis, without following the same donors.

This clonotype appeared a few times. Its target is unknown. Deletions cut 5 bases from V and 0 bases from J, with 11 bases between. Germline V gene lookup returns CDR1 SEHNR and CDR2 FQNEAQ (reference sequence). The CDR3 loop spans 15 amino acids. Sequencing was done on a sample of cord blood. The chain combines TRBV7-9 with TRBJ2-4; D is uncertain. The clonotype comes from a newborn girl in good health. The CDR3 loop reads CASSDSWLAKNIQYF. CDR3 nucleotides: TGTGCCAGCAGCGATAGCTGGCTAGCCAAAAACATTCAGTACTTC.